Listed here is a single T cell receptor (beta chain). Trimming cost V 3 bases and J 0 bases; bases outside gene matches: 5. Germline V CDR1 and CDR2: MGHRA, YSYEKL. The CDR3 is 15 amino acids. This entry belongs to a study of blood T cell repertoires in COVID-19. Study information: Acute and convalescent COVID-19 specimens originated in the United States, Italy and Spain. Sample material is recorded as cDNA or gDNA derived from T cells, B-cell-depleted T cells, or PBMCs.

Original processing notes: Amplification of reference gene primers was used by the study to estimate nucleated cell counts. Clones were read by immunoSEQ multiplex PCR, and TCRdb kept only the in-frame ones, dropping some. V, J and clone size are those of that table, while D and trimming were read from the DNA. The table has about 72,000 clones, roughly 80% seen once; the top ten hold 18%. The sequence came from a human donor in a cohort sampled during active COVID-19. The V gene is TRBV4-1, the J gene TRBJ2-7, with 7 nucleotides matching TRBD1. Sequenced: peripheral blood. The CDR3 DNA reads as TGCGCCAGCAGCCACAGGACAGGACTCTCCTACGAGCAGTACTTC. Its translation: CASSHRTGLSYEQYF.